Below, 10 T cell receptor beta chains from the same sample are listed, as sequenced in a study of blood T cells in healthy people across ages. Primed by a sample-barcoded 5' primer and a J-beta primer mix, a second PCR proceeded for 7 to 11 cycles. TCRdb independently ran MiXCR on the 5' RACE reads; one entry per CDR3 protein. The repertoire holds fewer than 2 million distinct CDR3 sequences, with approximately 40% as singletons. The sequencing sample was made of blood. These receptors were collected from a human donor in good health.

The chain uses TRBV28 and TRBJ2-3; D is tentatively TRBD1 or TRBD2 (5 bases each). The CDR3 is made up of 16 amino acids. V was cut by 2 bases and J by 8 bases, with 20 bases left in between. Germline CDR1 MDHEN, CDR2 SYDVKM. DNA of the CDR3: TGTGCCAGCAGTTTAATCGGGGACCGACCTAGGGCTACGCAGTATTTT. Its protein is CASSLIGDRPRATQYF.

Points on this clonotype: A much bigger clone sits one base away, suggesting this may be a read error. This chain connects TRBV20-1 to TRBJ2-7; no reliable D call. This CDR3 has 12 amino acids. CDR1 and CDR2 (germline): DFQATT, SNEGSKA (reference sequence). Trimming took off 1 base at V and 6 bases at J, with 10 bases between the two ends. The CDR3 nucleotides read TGCAGTGCTAGAGGTAACAGACGCGAGCAGTACTTC. Its protein is CSARGNRREQYF.

This chain uses TRBV20-1 with TRBJ1-1, with 7 positions matching TRBD1. V shed 1 base and J 5 bases; nucleotides not matched to a gene: 4. Germline V gene data show CDR1 as DFQATT and CDR2 as SNEGSKA (reference sequence). The CDR3 spans 13 residues. The CDR3 is CSARVQGGTEAFF. CDR3 bases: TGCAGTGCTAGAGTCCAGGGGGGGACTGAAGCTTTCTTT.

A few counts support this clonotype. The chain is built from TRBV20-1 and TRBJ2-3, with 10 bases fitting TRBD2. Germline assignment: CDR1 DFQATT and CDR2 SNEGSKA (reference sequence). Trimming removed 7 bases from V and 2 bases from J; junction bases left unmatched: 6. There are 14 residues in the CDR3. In nucleotides, the CDR3 is TGCAGTGTCTCAGCGGGGGGGGACACAGATACGCAGTATTTT. It specifies CSVSAGGDTDTQYF.

This chain links TRBV20-1 with TRBJ2-5, with 10 positions matching TRBD1. V was pared by 6 bases and J by 4 bases, with 17 bases of the junction left unmatched. In germline, CDR1 is DFQATT, CDR2 SNEGSKA (reference sequence). The CDR3 spans 17 residues. CDR3 coding DNA: TGCAGTGCGTCCGGGACAGGGGTTGAAATGGTGACAGAGACCCAGTACTTC. This encodes CSASGTGVEMVTETQYF.

This clonotype has a handful of counts. The V gene is TRBV29-1, the J gene TRBJ2-1; possibly TRBD1 for D (5 bases). The CDR3 spans 15 residues. Trimming pared 0 bases from V and 3 bases from J, leaving 12 bases between. Germline CDR1 and CDR2: SQVTM and ANQGSEA. For the CDR3, the DNA is TGCAGCGTTGAAGATGGGGCACTCGGCTACAATGAGCAGTTCTTC. Its protein is CSVEDGALGYNEQFF.

The chain joins TRBV7-9 to TRBJ2-5; D is perhaps TRBD2 (5 bases). The better agreement between TRBJ2-7 and the DNA end casts doubt on the J call. Germline V lookup: CDR1 SEHNR, CDR2 FQNEAQ (reference sequence). This CDR3 is built from 15 residues. CDR3 amino acids: CASSSRASLPYEQYF. CDR3 bases: TGTGCCAGCAGCTCACGGGCTAGCCTTCCCTACGAGCAGTACTTC.

Written as DNA, the CDR3 is TGCAGTGCTAGGGGCTATCAGCCCCAGCATTTT. Amino acid sequence: CSARGYQPQHF. V gene TRBV20-1 combines with J gene TRBJ1-5; D gene unclear. Germline V gives CDR1 DFQATT, CDR2 SNEGSKA (reference sequence). The CDR3 has 11 residues. V lost 3 bases to trimming and J lost 5 bases, with 5 bases between them.

This rearrangement joins TRBV9 to TRBJ2-1; TRBD2 matches 13 bases. The CDR3 is 16 residues long. The germline gives CDR1 SGDLS, CDR2 YYNGEE. J lost 9 bases, V lost 4 bases, and 10 bases had no gene match. CDR3 nucleotides: TGTGCCAGCAGCTCCGGGACTAGCGGGGTATTGGGTGAGCAGTTCTTC. Translation: CASSSGTSGVLGEQFF.

The chain joins TRBV12-3 or TRBV12-4 to TRBJ2-3, with 7 positions matching TRBD2. Trimming at V came to 3 bases and at J to 4 bases, leaving 10 bases not matched to a gene. The CDR3 is made up of 16 amino acids. The CDR3 spells CASSFGLAGVADTQYF. DNA of the CDR3: TGTGCCAGCAGTTTTGGGTTGGCGGGGGTGGCAGATACGCAGTATTTT.